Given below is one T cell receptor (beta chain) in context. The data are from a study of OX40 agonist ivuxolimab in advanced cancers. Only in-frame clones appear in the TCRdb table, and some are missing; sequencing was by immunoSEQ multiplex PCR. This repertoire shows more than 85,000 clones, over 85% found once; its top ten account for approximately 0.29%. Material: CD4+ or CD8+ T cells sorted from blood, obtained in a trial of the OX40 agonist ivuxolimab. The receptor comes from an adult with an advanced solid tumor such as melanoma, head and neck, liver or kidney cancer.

The DNA for the CDR3 is TGTGCCAGCAGCTTAGCCCGGCAGGGAGGTGGCTACACCTTC. It codes for CASSLARQGGGYTF. The chain carries TRBV7-2 and TRBJ1-2; a weak D match, TRBD1 (5 bases). The ends were cut back, 0 bases at V and 7 bases at J, with 12 bases in the middle. CDR3 length: 14 residues. Germline-derived CDR1 and CDR2 are SGHTA and FQGNSA.